A single sample is the source of the 23 T cell receptor beta chains below, sequenced in a study of shared clonotypes between healthy human individuals. Naive-designated CD8 cells lacked CD45RO, were positively enriched for CCR7, and omitted terminally differentiated effector memory CD45RA+ cells. Some clones are missing from TCRdb's copy, which holds only in-frame ones; the method was immunoSEQ multiplex PCR. Of fewer than 800,000 clones listed, about 90% were seen once; the top ten hold 24%. Input material: naive CD8+ T cells sorted from blood. The receptors were gathered from a man aged 30 to 39 in good health.

This chain connects TRBV10-3 to TRBJ2-5; the match to TRBD2 covers 13 bases. This CDR3 comprises 16 residues. The V gene end was trimmed by 7 bases and the J gene end by 5 bases; junction bases not matched to a gene: 10. The germline gives CDR1 ENHRY, CDR2 SYGVKD. CDR3 nucleotides: TGTGCCATCACCCCCTTCGGGACTAGCGGGATTGAGACCCAGTACTTC. Its translation: CAITPFGTSGIETQYF.

This chain connects TRBV28 to TRBJ1-5; D perhaps matches TRBD1 (5 bases). This CDR3 is 14 amino acids long. Trimming removed 2 bases at V and 3 bases at J, with 8 bases between. CDR1 is MDHEN and CDR2 is SYDVKM in the germline V gene. CDR3 sequence: CASSLAGDNQPQHF. CDR3 DNA: TGTGCCAGCAGTTTAGCGGGGGACAATCAGCCCCAGCATTTT.

The chain recombines TRBV7-9 with TRBJ2-6; D not resolved. This CDR3 is 19 amino acids long. V was clipped by 5 bases and J by 0 bases, with 20 bases between them. Germline V CDR1 and CDR2: SEHNR, FQNEAQ (reference sequence). CDR3 sequence (DNA): TGTGCCAGCAGCCCTTTCTCGGTTCAGATTCCCTCTGGGGCCAACGTCCTGACTTTC. Protein product: CASSPFSVQIPSGANVLTF.

The sample holds one count of this clone. The V and J genes are TRBV6-5 and TRBJ2-7; 14 nucleotides line up with TRBD2. Germline loops: CDR1 MNHEY, CDR2 SVGAGI. The length of the CDR3 is 15 residues. V was clipped by 0 bases and J by 5 bases; unmatched bases: 0. CDR3 DNA sequence: TGTGCCAGCAGTTACTCGGGACTAGCGGGAGACGAGCAGTACTTC. It encodes CASSYSGLAGDEQYF.

In the case of this clone: Other DNA sequences within the sample encode an identical CDR3. The chain is built from TRBV14 and TRBJ2-7, with a weak D call TRBD1 (5 bases). V gave up 2 bases and J gave up 4 bases, with 6 bases separating them. Germline V CDR1 and CDR2: SGHDN, FVKESK. This CDR3 spans 12 amino acids. The chain's CDR3 is CASSQQGYEQYF. In DNA, the CDR3 is TGTGCCAGCAGCCAACAGGGATACGAGCAGTACTTC.

V and J are TRBV25-1 and TRBJ2-7; the match to TRBD1 covers 7 bases. The CDR3 runs 15 residues. Germline V CDR1 and CDR2: MGHDK, SYGVNS. V dropped 3 bases and J dropped 1; count of bases not matched to a gene: 6. The CDR3 DNA sequence: TGTGCCAGCAGTGACCCAGGGGGTTTTTCCTACGAGCAGTACTTC. This sequence encodes CASSDPGGFSYEQYF.

In the case of this clone: The sample has other DNA sequences that encode this CDR3 too. This chain's CDR3 is CASSQRDEQYF. CDR3 coding DNA: TGCGCCAGCAGCCAGCGGGACGAGCAGTACTTC. This sequence joins TRBV4-1 and TRBJ2-7, with D perhaps matching TRBD2 (5 bases). Trimming took 3 bases from V and 5 from J, leaving 5 bases between them. The CDR3 has 11 residues. The germline V gene encodes CDR1 MGHRA and CDR2 YSYEKL.

This clone was picked up a small number of times. Other DNA variants within this sample encode the same CDR3. The genes are TRBV7-9 and TRBJ2-7; D not certain. Germline CDR1 SEHNR, CDR2 FQNEAQ (reference sequence). This CDR3 region has 11 residues. V was pared by 2 bases and J by 6 bases, with 5 bases between. The CDR3: CASSLTGEQYF. CDR3 bases: TGTGCCAGCAGCTTAACTGGCGAGCAGTACTTC. Complete variable domain (other parts from reference TRBV7-9 and TRBJ2-7): DTGVSQNPRHKITKRGQNVTFRCDPISEHNRLYWYRQTLGQGPEFLTYFQNEAQLEKSRLLSDRFSAERPKGSFSTLEIQRTEQGDSAMYLCASSLTGEQYFGPGTRLTVT.

This clone came up once. The rearrangement joins TRBV19 to TRBJ2-7; the D is unclear. The V end lost 3 bases, the J end lost 3 bases, and 9 bases lay between the germline ends. There are 13 residues in the CDR3. Looked up from germline, CDR1 is LNHDA and CDR2 is SQIVND (reference sequence). CDR3 sequence reads: CASSIANLYEQYF. CDR3 bases: TGTGCCAGTAGTATCGCCAACCTCTACGAGCAGTACTTC.

The chain employs TRBV29-1 and TRBJ2-7; no reliable D call. Germline V gene sequence: CDR1 SQVTM, CDR2 ANQGSEA. Trimming stripped 4 bases from V and 2 bases from J, with 12 bases between. This CDR3 has 13 amino acids. CDR3 loop: CSVGKDETYEQYF. Here the CDR3 DNA reads TGCAGCGTTGGAAAAGACGAGACCTACGAGCAGTACTTC.

The chain employs TRBV6-1 and TRBJ2-2, with TRBD2 identical over 7 bases. Germline V gene data show CDR1 as MNHNS and CDR2 as SASEGT. V lost 2 bases and J lost 1; bases outside the gene matches: 7. This CDR3 contains 17 residues. The CDR3 here is CASSELPKRENTGELFF. The DNA of the CDR3 is TGTGCCAGCAGTGAACTCCCAAAGCGGGAGAACACCGGGGAGCTGTTTTTT.

In nucleotides, the CDR3 is TGTGCCAGCAGCGTAGCGCCGGGGACTGCCTACGAGCAGTACTTC. As protein: CASSVAPGTAYEQYF. The chain has TRBV9 and TRBJ2-7; the D gene is possibly TRBD2 (6 bases). The CDR3 spans 15 residues. V dropped 0 bases and J dropped 2 bases, with 12 bases sitting between them. CDR1 SGDLS and CDR2 YYNGEE come from the germline V gene.

The gene calls are TRBV6-1 and TRBJ2-7; 11 nucleotides agree with TRBD1. This CDR3 is 14 amino acids long. The junction had 5 bases not matched to a gene; V was cut back by 6 bases and J by 4 bases. Germline CDR1 reads MNHNS; CDR2 reads SASEGT. The CDR3 DNA reads as TGTGCCAGCAGGGGGACAGGGGGGTCATACGAGCAGTACTTC. Translating gives CASRGTGGSYEQYF.

The rearrangement joins TRBV11-2 to TRBJ2-7; no reliable D call. This CDR3 is 15 amino acids long. The V end lost 1 base, the J end lost 5 bases, and 15 bases lay between the germline ends. The germline CDR1 and CDR2 sequences are SGHAT and FQNNGV. The chain's CDR3 is CASSLALSNGHEQYF. The CDR3 bases are TGTGCCAGCAGCTTAGCGTTATCAAACGGACACGAGCAGTACTTC.

Concerning this clone itself: This specimen includes other DNA sequences encoding the same CDR3. J is TRBJ2-7 and V is TRBV2; possibly TRBD1 for D (5 bases). This CDR3 contains 12 residues. V lost 4 bases and J 2 bases, leaving 6 bases between the germline ends. Per the germline V gene, CDR1 is SNHLY and CDR2 is FYNNEI. CDR3 in amino acids: CASSGQTYEQYF. The CDR3 DNA sequence: TGTGCCAGCAGTGGACAGACCTACGAGCAGTACTTC.

The table lists this clone with many counts. The V call is TRBV6-4, the J call TRBJ2-2, with D unresolved. Germline V gene sequence: CDR1 MRHNA, CDR2 SNTAGT. The CDR3 runs 13 residues. V shed 2 bases and J shed 1 base, with 2 bases lying between them. In DNA form, the CDR3 reads TGTGCCAGCAGTGACGGGAACACCGGGGAGCTGTTTTTT. This gives the protein CASSDGNTGELFF.

This sequence joins TRBV27 and TRBJ2-7; D assignment may be TRBD1 or TRBD2 (5 bases each). The germline V and J ends were trimmed by 5 bases and 3 bases, with 17 bases remaining between them. Germline V gene sequence: CDR1 MNHEY, CDR2 SMNVEV (reference sequence). The CDR3 has 15 amino acids. CDR3 bases: TGTGCCAGCAGTGCCGGGACGGAGTTCCACTACGAGCAGTACTTC. Its translation is CASSAGTEFHYEQYF.

This clone was counted a few times. The chain couples TRBV25-1 to TRBJ1-2; D is possibly TRBD1 (6 bases). The germline V gene encodes CDR1 MGHDK and CDR2 SYGVNS. V gave up 6 bases and J gave up 0 bases, with 11 bases separating them. There are 14 residues in the CDR3. The CDR3 DNA sequence: TGTGCCAGCAGGCAGACAGGAACTAACTATGGCTACACCTTC. Translated: CASRQTGTNYGYTF.

This chain joins TRBV7-7 and TRBJ2-2, with 9 bases identical to TRBD1. There are 16 residues in the CDR3. Germline-derived CDR1 and CDR2 are SSHAT and FNYEAQ (reference sequence). J gave up 0 bases and V 5 bases, and 4 bases lay outside the gene matches. The DNA for the CDR3 is TGTGCCAGCAGCGAAAGGGACAGGGCGAACACCGGGGAGCTGTTTTTT. Translation gives CASSERDRANTGELFF.

As regards this clone: This same CDR3 is encoded by further DNA sequences in the sample. The rearrangement links TRBV6-5 to TRBJ2-7; 7 bases line up with TRBD2. Germline V gene data show CDR1 as MNHEY and CDR2 as SVGAGI. The ends lost 5 bases at V and 2 bases at J; junction bases unmatched: 6. The CDR3 has 14 residues. CDR3 region: CASSDRGGPYEQYF. CDR3 coding DNA: TGTGCCAGCAGTGATCGGGGAGGGCCCTACGAGCAGTACTTC.

The chain uses TRBV27 and TRBJ2-7; weak D call: TRBD2 (7 bases). Germline-derived CDR1 and CDR2 are MNHEY and SMNVEV (reference sequence). CDR3 length: 14 residues. V lost 4 bases and J lost 2, with 12 bases in between. DNA for the CDR3: TGTGCCAGCAGTTGGGGCGGGGGCCCCTACGAGCAGTACTTC. Amino acid sequence: CASSWGGGPYEQYF.

This chain connects TRBV5-4 to TRBJ2-1, with 9 bases matching TRBD1. The CDR3 contains 15 residues. V gave up 4 bases and J gave up 6 bases; unmatched junction bases: 8. CDR1 and CDR2 from the germline V gene are SGHNT and YYREEE (reference sequence). CDR3 nucleotide sequence: TGTGCCAGCAGCCTGGGACAGGGTACAATCAATGAGCAGTTCTTC. This encodes CASSLGQGTINEQFF.

This clone was detected once. The J gene is TRBJ1-3, the V gene TRBV4-1; no clear D. In germline, CDR1 is MGHRA, CDR2 YSYEKL. There are 16 residues in the CDR3. V was trimmed by 1 base and J by 0 bases, leaving 10 bases between them. CDR3 amino acids: CASSQAPMSSGNTIYF. CDR3 bases: TGCGCCAGCAGCCAAGCTCCGATGAGCTCTGGAAACACCATATATTTT.